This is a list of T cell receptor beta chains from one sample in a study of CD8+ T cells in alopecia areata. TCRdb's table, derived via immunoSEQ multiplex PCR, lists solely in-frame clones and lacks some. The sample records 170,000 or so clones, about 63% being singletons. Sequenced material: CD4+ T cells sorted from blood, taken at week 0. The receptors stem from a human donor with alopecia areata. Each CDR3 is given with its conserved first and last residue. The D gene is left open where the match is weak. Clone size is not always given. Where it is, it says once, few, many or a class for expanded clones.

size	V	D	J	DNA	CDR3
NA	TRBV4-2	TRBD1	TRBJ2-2	TGTGCCAGCAGCTCTACCGCCGGGACAGGGAACACCGGGGAGCTGTTTTTT	CASSSTAGTGNTGELFF
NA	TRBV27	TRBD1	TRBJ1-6	TGTGCCAGCAGGTCCGGGGCAGGGGGTCGGTACTATAATTCACCCCTCCACTTT	CASRSGAGGRYYNSPLHF
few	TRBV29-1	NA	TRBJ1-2	TGCAGCGTTGGGGAAGGGGTACATGGCTACACCTTC	CSVGEGVHGYTF
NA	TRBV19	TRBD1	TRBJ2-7	TGTGCCAGTAGTACCTCCCCAGGGGGATCCTACGAGCAGTACTTC	CASSTSPGGSYEQYF
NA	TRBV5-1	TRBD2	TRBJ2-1	TGCGCCAGCAGCCCGGGGGGGGCGAAGAATGAGCAGTTCTTC	CASSPGGAKNEQFF
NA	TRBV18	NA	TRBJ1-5	TGTGCCAGCTCGTCAGGACGGCTGCAGCCCCAGCATTTT	CASSSGRLQPQHF
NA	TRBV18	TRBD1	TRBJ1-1	TGTGCCAGCTCCCCTAGACAGGGAGAGGCTTTCTTT	CASSPRQGEAFF
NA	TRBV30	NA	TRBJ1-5	TGTGCCTGGAGCCGACGAGGCAGGGCAGATCAGCCCCAGCATTTT	CAWSRRGRADQPQHF
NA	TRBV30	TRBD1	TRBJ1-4	TGTGCCTGGAGTCCAGGCGGACAGGGGTCGCGATGGGGGAAGTATGAAAAACTGTTTTTT	CAWSPGGQGSRWGKYEKLFF
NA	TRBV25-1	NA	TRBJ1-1	TGTGCCAGCAGTGAATACTTGAGGACCGAAGCTTTCTTT	CASSEYLRTEAFF
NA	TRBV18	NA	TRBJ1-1	TGTGCCAGCTCACCTGGAGGGAACACTGAAGCTTTCTTT	CASSPGGNTEAFF
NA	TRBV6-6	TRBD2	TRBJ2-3	TGTGCCAGCAGTAGGACTAGCGGGGAGTACACAGATACGCAGTATTTT	CASSRTSGEYTDTQYF
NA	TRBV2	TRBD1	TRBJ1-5	TGTGCCAGAGGACAGGGGGCGGATCAGCCCCAGCATTTT	CARGQGADQPQHF
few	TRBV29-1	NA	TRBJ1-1	TGCAGCGTTGAAGAAGTCGGGGAACGTTCTGAAGCTTTCTTT	CSVEEVGERSEAFF
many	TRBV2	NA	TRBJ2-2	TGTGCGAGCAGGGGGGATACCACCGGGGAGCTGTTTTTT	CASRGDTTGELFF
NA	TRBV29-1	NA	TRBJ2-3	TGCAGCGTTGAAATCCCGGCTCTCTATACGCAGTATTTT	CSVEIPALYTQYF
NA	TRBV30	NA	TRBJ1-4	TGTGCCTGGACCCCCCCGGGGGGGAGGAAACTGTTTTTT	CAWTPPGGRKLFF
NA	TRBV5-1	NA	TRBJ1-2	TGCGCCAGCAGCTCGTACTCTCGGGGTGGCTATGGCTACACCTTC	CASSSYSRGGYGYTF
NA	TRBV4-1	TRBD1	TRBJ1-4	TGCGCCAGCAGCCACTCCCCGGGGGCAGGGGGCTTCGAAAAACTGTTTTTT	CASSHSPGAGGFEKLFF
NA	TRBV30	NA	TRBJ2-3	TGTGCCTGGAGGTTAAATGGAGATACGCAGTATTTT	CAWRLNGDTQYF
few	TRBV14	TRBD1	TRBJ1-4	TGTGCCAGCAGCCTTTGGACAGGGGCTAATGAAAAACTGTTTTTT	CASSLWTGANEKLFF
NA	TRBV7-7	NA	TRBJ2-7	TGTGCCAGCAGCTTAAGGTCGGGCGACGAGCAGTACTTC	CASSLRSGDEQYF
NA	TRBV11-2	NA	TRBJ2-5	TGTGCCAGCAGCTTAGAGGTAGTCGGGGAGACCCAGTACTTC	CASSLEVVGETQYF
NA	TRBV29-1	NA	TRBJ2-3	TGCAGCGTTGAATACAGGGTAACAGATACGCAGTATTTT	CSVEYRVTDTQYF
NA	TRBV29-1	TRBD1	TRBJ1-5	TGCAGCGTTGGGGACAGGGCCAATCAGCCCCAGCATTTT	CSVGDRANQPQHF
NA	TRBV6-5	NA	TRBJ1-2	TGTGCCAGCAGCCTAGACAGTTTCACCGGAGGCTACACCTTC	CASSLDSFTGGYTF
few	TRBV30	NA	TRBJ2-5	TGTGCCTGGAGTGTCGCTGGAGCCCCTGGAACCCAGTACTTC	CAWSVAGAPGTQYF
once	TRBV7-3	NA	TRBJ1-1	TGTGCCAGCAGCTTCCAGGGAGGTCTGAACACTGAAGCTTTCTTT	CASSFQGGLNTEAFF
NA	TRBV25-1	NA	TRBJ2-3	TGTGCCAGCGGGGCCATGGGGGATACGCAGTATTTT	CASGAMGDTQYF
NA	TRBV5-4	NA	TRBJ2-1	TGTGCCAGCAGCTTGGTTGGGCAGCATAATGAGCAGTTCTTC	CASSLVGQHNEQFF
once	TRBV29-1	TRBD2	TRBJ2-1	TGCAGTGCCTCCGGGACTAGCGGATACAATGAGCAGTTCTTC	CSASGTSGYNEQFF
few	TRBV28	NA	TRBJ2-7	TGTGCCAGCAGTTCCCCGGCCGCCTACGAGCAGTACTTC	CASSSPAAYEQYF
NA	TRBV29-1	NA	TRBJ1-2	TGCAGCGTTGATCTGAGTGGCTACACCTTC	CSVDLSGYTF
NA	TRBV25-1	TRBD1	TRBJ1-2	TGTGCCAGCAGTGAATTTCCAGGGGGAAGTGGCTACACCTTC	CASSEFPGGSGYTF
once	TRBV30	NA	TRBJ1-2	TGTGCCTGGAGTGTACAGGGTGCCCATGGCTACACCTTC	CAWSVQGAHGYTF
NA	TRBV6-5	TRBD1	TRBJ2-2	TGTGCCAGCAGTCCACCGGGACAGGTCCCCGGGGAGCTGTTTTTT	CASSPPGQVPGELFF
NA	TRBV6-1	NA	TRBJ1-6	TGTGCCAGCAGTGACGGGGATTTCATTGCCCTCCACTTT	CASSDGDFIALHF
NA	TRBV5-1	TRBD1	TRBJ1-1	TGCGCCAGCAGCTTGAGCCCGGACAGGGAAGATGAAGCTTTCTTT	CASSLSPDREDEAFF
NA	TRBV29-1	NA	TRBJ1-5	TGCAGCGTTTCTGGAAGTAATCAGCCCCAGCATTTT	CSVSGSNQPQHF
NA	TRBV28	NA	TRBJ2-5	TGTGCCAGCAATCCCAGCCCCCAGTACTTC	CASNPSPQYF
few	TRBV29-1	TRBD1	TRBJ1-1	TGCAGCGCCCGGACAGGCTGGGGGATGAGCACTGAAGCTTTCTTT	CSARTGWGMSTEAFF
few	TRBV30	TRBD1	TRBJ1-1	TGTGCCTGGAGTCCTCGCCCCCGGGACAGGGGCGCTGAAGCTTTCTTT	CAWSPRPRDRGAEAFF
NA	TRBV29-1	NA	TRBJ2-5	TGCAGCGTTGATTTGGGGATTCAAGAGACCCAGTACTTC	CSVDLGIQETQYF
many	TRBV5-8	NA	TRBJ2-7	TGTGCCAGCAGCTTGCCGGGGACGTCCGAGCAGTACTTC	CASSLPGTSEQYF
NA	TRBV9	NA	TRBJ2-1	TGTGCCAGCAGCTCTAACGTGATTGAGCAGTTCTTC	CASSSNVIEQFF
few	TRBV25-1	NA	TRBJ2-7	TGTGCCAGCAGTCGGGACGGCAGGCGCGAGCAGTACTTC	CASSRDGRREQYF
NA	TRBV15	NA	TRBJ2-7	TGTGCCACCAGCCCCCGTCCGGTGCTCCACGAGCAGTACTTC	CATSPRPVLHEQYF
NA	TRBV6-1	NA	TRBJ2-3	TGTGCCAGCAGTGAAGGGGGGCCCACAGATACGCAGTATTTT	CASSEGGPTDTQYF
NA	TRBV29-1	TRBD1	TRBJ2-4	TGCAGCGCCGCCAAGGGACAGGGTGTCCGTTACATTCAGTACTTC	CSAAKGQGVRYIQYF